This TCR beta chain stems from a study of OX40 agonist ivuxolimab in advanced cancers. As for the study in general: Under the entry rules, prior anti-PD-1, anti-PD-L1 or anti-CTLA-4 therapy was allowed, and more than 35% had some.

CDR1 and CDR2 (germline): LGHNA, YNFKEQ. V lost 3 bases to trimming and J lost 0 bases; unmatched junction nucleotides: 1. This CDR3 is built from 15 residues. Libraries were prepared by immunoSEQ multiplex PCR; TCRdb keeps only in-frame clonotypes and omits some of them. The profile shows roughly 64,000 clones, around 93% of them singletons. This specimen consisted of CD4+ or CD8+ T cells sorted from blood, obtained in a trial of the OX40 agonist ivuxolimab. The clonotype comes from an adult with an advanced solid tumor such as melanoma, head and neck, liver or kidney cancer. The chain uses TRBV4-2 and TRBJ2-3; 9 nucleotides align to TRBD2. CDR3 DNA: TGTGCCAGCAGCCAGACTAGCGGTAGCACAGATACGCAGTATTTT. It is translated as CASSQTSGSTDTQYF.